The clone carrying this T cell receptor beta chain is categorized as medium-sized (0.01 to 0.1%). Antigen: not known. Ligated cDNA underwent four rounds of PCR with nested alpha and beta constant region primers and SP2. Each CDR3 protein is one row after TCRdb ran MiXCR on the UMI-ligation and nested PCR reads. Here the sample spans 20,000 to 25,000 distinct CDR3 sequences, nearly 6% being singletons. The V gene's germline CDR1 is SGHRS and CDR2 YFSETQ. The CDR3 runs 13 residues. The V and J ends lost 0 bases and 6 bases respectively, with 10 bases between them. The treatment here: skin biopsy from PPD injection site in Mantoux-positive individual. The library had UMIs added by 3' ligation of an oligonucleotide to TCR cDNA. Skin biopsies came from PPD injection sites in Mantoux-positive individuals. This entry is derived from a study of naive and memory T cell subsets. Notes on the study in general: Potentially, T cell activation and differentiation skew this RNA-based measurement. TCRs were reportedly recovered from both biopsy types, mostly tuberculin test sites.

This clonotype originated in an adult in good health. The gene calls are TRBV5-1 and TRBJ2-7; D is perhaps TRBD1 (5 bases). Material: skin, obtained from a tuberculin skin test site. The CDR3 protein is CASSLVQGVEQYF. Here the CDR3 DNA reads TGCGCCAGCAGCTTGGTGCAGGGTGTCGAGCAGTACTTC.